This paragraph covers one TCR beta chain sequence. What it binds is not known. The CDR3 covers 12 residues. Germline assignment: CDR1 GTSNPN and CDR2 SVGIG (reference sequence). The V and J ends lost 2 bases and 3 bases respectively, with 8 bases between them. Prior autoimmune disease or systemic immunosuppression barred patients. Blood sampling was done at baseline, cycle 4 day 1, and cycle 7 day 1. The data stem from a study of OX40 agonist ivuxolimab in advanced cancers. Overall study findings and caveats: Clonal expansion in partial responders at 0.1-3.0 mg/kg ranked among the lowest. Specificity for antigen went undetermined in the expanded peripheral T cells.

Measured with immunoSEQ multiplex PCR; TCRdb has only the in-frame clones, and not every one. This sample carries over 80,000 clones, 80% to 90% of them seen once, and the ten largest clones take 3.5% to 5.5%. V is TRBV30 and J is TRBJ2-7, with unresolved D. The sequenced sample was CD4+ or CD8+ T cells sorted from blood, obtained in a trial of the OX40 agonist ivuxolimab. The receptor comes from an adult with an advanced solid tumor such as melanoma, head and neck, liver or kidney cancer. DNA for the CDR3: TGTGCCTGGAGTACAGTTCTCTACGAGCAGTACTTC. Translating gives CAWSTVLYEQYF.